This TCR beta chain is from a study of spatial heterogeneity in lung cancer. Study-wide context: Alpha-chain sequences were consistently detected less often than beta-chain sequences. Study findings and constraints: Resection saw ubiquitous expanded tumor TCRs appear in blood more than follow-up did.

Time point described: sample taken at primary tumor resection. Whole RNA from tumor, nontumor lung or frozen PBMC was sequenced unsorted. The roughly 66 donors had untreated early-stage non-small cell lung cancer. In the library, each TCR cDNA molecule bore its own unique molecular identifier. TCRdb reprocessed the 5' RACE reads with MiXCR, giving one entry per CDR3 protein. The sample lists under 20,000 distinct CDR3 sequences, under 20% occurring once. The germline gives CDR1 SGHVS, CDR2 FQNEAQ. The V end lost 0 bases, the J end lost 8 bases, and 12 bases lay between the germline ends. The CDR3 covers 14 residues. This clonotype showed up just a few times. Its specificity is not known. A much more abundant neighbour one base away suggests this may be a read error. Likely a read error: the CDR3 ends without its conserved phenylalanine or tryptophan.

Sequenced here: PBMCs, sampled at surgery. This clonotype was sampled from a male donor with early-stage non-small cell lung cancer. The V call is TRBV7-8, the J call TRBJ2-3; perhaps TRBD2 as D (7 bases). CDR3 nucleotides: TGTGCCAGCAGCTTAGCGGGGGGGCAAAGTACGCAGTATTCT. This encodes CASSLAGGQSTQYS.